This T cell receptor beta chain was sequenced during a study of T-cell memory formation after mild COVID-19 (dated by TCRdb to the early 2020s). Some background on the complete study: TCR sequence clusters from the two donors were found to be largely donor specific. T-cell clones expanding and contracting after mild COVID-19 in a couple of donors were tracked by longitudinal TCRalpha and TCRbeta repertoire sequencing. The cohort was made up of two young adult volunteers, one female and one male, who were previously healthy.

Comments on this clonotype: The target of this receptor is not known. One base away there is no much larger clone; base qualities are not given.

Data came from an Illumina NovaSeq 6000. Using 5'RACE with constant-segment primers, TCRalpha and TCRbeta cDNA libraries were constructed, with sample barcodes and unique molecular identifiers added in the process. Trizol reagent was used to extract RNA from every sample. Library amplification was performed in two PCR steps, and a second sample barcode and Illumina TruSeq adapters were introduced in the second step. Sequencing of libraries was performed on an Illumina NovaSeq with 2 x 150 bp paired-end reads. The source study handled its data this way. Reads were demultiplexed and collapsed into UMI-guided consensus sequences with migec v1.2.7. Using mixcr v2.1.11, UMI consensuses were aligned to TRA and TRB V and J templates and then assembled into clonotypes. Clonotypes were classified as expanded or contracted when called significant by both edgeR and NoisET, with noise models trained on biological replicates. For edgeR calls, the cutoffs were a false discovery rate-adjusted p below 0.01 and a log2 fold-change threshold of 1. As an exploratory analysis of dynamics, max-normalized trajectories of the 1000 most abundant clonotypes were examined by PCA with hierarchical clustering. Each responding clone was given a CD4 or CD8 phenotype based on the CD4+ and CD8+ repertoires, which had been sequenced separately. The public reads were run again by TCRdb, first through fastp at Q25 and then through MiXCR, and only productive beta chains were kept. Rows with one shared CDR3 protein collapse into an entry with the most common genes and DNA. TCRdb, not the original authors, processed these V and J calls. This sample comprises 90,000 to 120,000 distinct CDR3 sequences, approximately 15% of them detected only once. Approximately 43% of the sample is taken by the ten largest.

Ficoll-Paque density gradient centrifugation was used to isolate PBMCs. The CDR3 starts with the cysteine, ends with the phenylalanine, and has 18 residues. Here the CDR3 DNA is all that survives: 54 bases in frame from base 1. Trimming takes 1 base from V and 5 bases from J, and the germline ends sit 24 bases apart. Looking up the germline V gene yields CDR1 MGHRA and CDR2 YSYEKL. Findings and caveats that apply to the study as a whole: Clones that contracted from day 15 to 85 showed balanced CD4/CD8 phenotypes, whereas a second wave of clones that expanded from day 15 to 37 leaned towards CD4+. Contracting CD4+ clones turned up mainly in the CM and EM memory subsets, whereas EMRA was where CD8+ clones were enriched. Only two mild cases were covered in the study, and larger cohorts including severe cases with pre-infection samples were considered necessary. SARS-CoV-2 specificity of the second-wave clones peaking on day 37 was not confirmed. Some responding clones were detected in pre-infection memory, suggesting pre-existing cross-reactive memory T cells joined the SARS-CoV-2 response.

The chain employs TRBV4-1 and TRBJ2-7; TRBD2 is perhaps the D gene, given 6 matching bases. The receptor's source is a man younger than 30 who had mild COVID-19 (a few samples of this study predate the infection). The sample titles of this study are shuffled in the database, so cell type and time point are left out; the donor was told from shared clones. Sequenced input: PBMCs or a T cell subset sorted from them (not recorded which). The DNA is TGCGCCAGCAGCCAAGGGGTGGGGACTCAACTGGGTTCCAACGAGCAGTACTTC. It translates to CASSQGVGTQLGSNEQYF.